Listed below are T cell receptor beta chains from one sample, sequenced in a study of shared clonotypes between healthy human individuals. Measured with immunoSEQ multiplex PCR; TCRdb has only the in-frame clones, and not every one. The sample contains around 2,000,000 clones, about 95% of which appear only once. Input material: naive CD8+ T cells sorted from blood. These receptors all come from a man between 18 and 35 years old in good health. Each CDR3 is given with its conserved first and last residue. The order of the fields is V gene, CDR3 length, J gene, D gene, CDR3 protein. The D gene is left open where the match is weak.

TRBV11-2	14	TRBJ2-5	TRBD2	CASSRTSGQETQYF
TRBV6-1	12	TRBJ2-1	.	CASSAYFNEQFF
TRBV27	13	TRBJ1-2	.	CASRELANYGYTF
TRBV13	14	TRBJ2-7	.	CASSFRGDTYEQYF
TRBV28	17	TRBJ1-6	TRBD1	CASSFRDRYTENSPLHF
TRBV9	17	TRBJ2-7	TRBD1	CASSVGEGTGASYEQYF
TRBV5-1	14	TRBJ2-7	TRBD1	CASHPPDRGYEQYF
TRBV7-2	14	TRBJ2-7	.	CASSLTGPSYEQYF
TRBV27	15	TRBJ1-1	TRBD1	CASSLDRVGNGEAFF
TRBV6-6	14	TRBJ2-7	.	CASSYSEGTYEQYF
TRBV28	17	TRBJ2-7	TRBD2	CASSPPQTSGATYEQYF
TRBV10-2	14	TRBJ1-4	.	CASSRTETNEKLFF
TRBV6-1	12	TRBJ1-2	.	CASREDSYGYTF
TRBV7-8	19	TRBJ1-5	.	CASSLPRDRGLHGNQPQHF
TRBV4-1	13	TRBJ2-3	.	CASSPRPGNTQYF
TRBV7-2	15	TRBJ2-2	.	CASSLVLTNTGELFF
TRBV27	16	TRBJ2-7	TRBD2	CASSPSSGESSYEQYF
TRBV27	12	TRBJ2-7	.	CASSFNSYEQYF
TRBV30	14	TRBJ2-5	TRBD1	CAWQVQGAQETQYF
TRBV27	13	TRBJ1-2	TRBD1	CASSYGTGVGYTF
TRBV28	16	TRBJ1-1	.	CASNTFFEGKNTEAFF
TRBV7-8	15	TRBJ2-1	.	CASSGRDSTYNEQFF
TRBV2	13	TRBJ1-4	.	CASILGRNEKLFF
TRBV5-6	14	TRBJ1-2	TRBD1	CASSGVQGVYGYTF
TRBV9	16	TRBJ1-2	TRBD1	CASSQQDRFTNYGYTF
TRBV11-3	16	TRBJ2-1	.	CASSLEGGSSYNEQFF
TRBV2	16	TRBJ1-5	TRBD1	CASTLDRGNGNQPQHF
TRBV13	14	TRBJ2-3	.	CASSFQGRADTQYF
TRBV5-4	13	TRBJ1-1	.	CASSLEGAIEAFF
TRBV4-1	14	TRBJ2-7	TRBD1	CASSSRTGYYEQYF
TRBV27	14	TRBJ1-1	TRBD1	CASRPGTGGSRAFF
TRBV7-9	14	TRBJ1-3	.	CASSLLGTGNTIYF
TRBV9	16	TRBJ2-7	TRBD2	CASSLSGRVPSYEQYF
TRBV4-3	13	TRBJ1-2	.	CASSPGEGYGYTF
TRBV6-5	14	TRBJ2-7	.	CASSYSMVAYEQYF
TRBV19	13	TRBJ1-1	.	CASTTDEDTEAFF
TRBV2	14	TRBJ1-1	TRBD1	CASSLGTGNTEAFF
TRBV6-5	15	TRBJ2-1	.	CASSLLGPIYNEQFF
TRBV6-1	15	TRBJ1-1	TRBD1	CASSANRGGYTEAFF
TRBV10-1	13	TRBJ2-7	TRBD1	CASSEARGYEQYF
TRBV27	13	TRBJ1-2	.	CASRQGANYGYTF
TRBV11-2	14	TRBJ2-2	.	CASSQGQNTGELFF
TRBV30	13	TRBJ1-6	.	CAWTSGSGSPLHF
TRBV4-1	16	TRBJ1-1	.	CASSQDDARVGTEAFF
TRBV7-9	16	TRBJ2-5	TRBD2	CASSPILAGLTETQYF
TRBV4-3	16	TRBJ1-4	.	CASSQDTAMTGEKLFF
TRBV7-7	15	TRBJ2-5	.	CASSLVASAQETQYF
TRBV6-5	14	TRBJ2-7	TRBD1	CASSVGQESYEQYF
TRBV28	13	TRBJ2-5	.	CASRMRGYETQYF
TRBV6-5	14	TRBJ1-2	TRBD1	CASRNPGQVYGYTF
TRBV4-1	15	TRBJ2-7	.	CASSQGPDGAYEQYF
TRBV29-1	14	TRBJ1-2	.	CSVGLGRAGYGYTF
TRBV7-3	14	TRBJ1-6	.	CASSLGVNNSPLHF